The clone carrying this T cell receptor beta chain has a count of ten or more. The entry originates in a study of blood T cell repertoires in COVID-19. Across the study: The origin of the acute and convalescent COVID-19 samples was the United States, Italy and Spain. Nucleic acid was either cDNA or gDNA, and it came from T cells, B-cell-depleted T cells, or PBMCs.

The V gene lost 6 bases and the J gene lost 2 bases, with 7 bases spanning the gap. The CDR3 sequence is 13 residues long. Germline CDR1 reads MNHEY; CDR2 reads SVGAGI. Original data processing: Counts of nucleated cells, estimated from reference gene primer amplification, were obtained. Clones were read by immunoSEQ multiplex PCR, and TCRdb kept only the in-frame ones, dropping some. V and J calls plus clone size are reproduced from that table; the DNA served to infer D and trimming. The data show under 300,000 clones, 81% seen once. The rearrangement uses TRBV6-5 and TRBJ2-2; D is unclear. The TCR comes from a woman aged 55 to 70 with active or convalescent COVID-19. The specimen was peripheral blood. The CDR3 DNA reads as TGTGCCAGCAGGGGCGAAAACACCGGGGAGCTGTTTTTT. Its protein is CASRGENTGELFF.